The rows below give T cell receptor beta chains drawn from one sample of a study of Tregs in tolerant kidney transplant recipients. Profiled with immunoSEQ multiplex PCR; TCRdb holds only in-frame clones, not every one. The data contain about 72,000 clones, roughly 92% of them singletons. Sequencing was performed on CD8+ T cells from blood, taken before the transplant. The receptors were sampled from a human donor who received a combined kidney and bone marrow transplant. CDR3s leave out the opening cysteine and the closing phenylalanine or tryptophan. Fields, in order: CDR3 length, J gene, D gene, V gene, CDR3 protein. The D gene is left open where the match is weak.

cdr3_length: 12
j_call: TRBJ2-7
d_call: TRBD1
v_call: TRBV7-9
cdr3_aa: ASSLPGQPYEQY

cdr3_length: 14
j_call: TRBJ1-5
d_call: -
v_call: TRBV27
cdr3_aa: ASSLARGDSNQPQH

cdr3_length: 13
j_call: TRBJ1-4
d_call: -
v_call: TRBV2
cdr3_aa: ASSESPGRGEKLF

cdr3_length: 11
j_call: TRBJ2-7
d_call: -
v_call: TRBV4-3
cdr3_aa: ASSHIETHEQY

cdr3_length: 12
j_call: TRBJ1-2
d_call: -
v_call: TRBV27
cdr3_aa: ASSPYGPNYGYT

cdr3_length: 14
j_call: TRBJ2-2
d_call: -
v_call: TRBV9
cdr3_aa: ASSVDNGQNTGELF

cdr3_length: 13
j_call: TRBJ2-7
d_call: TRBD2
v_call: TRBV4-3
cdr3_aa: ASSLYTSGNYEQY

cdr3_length: 14
j_call: TRBJ2-5
d_call: -
v_call: TRBV7-2
cdr3_aa: ASSWGRTESWGTQY

cdr3_length: 13
j_call: TRBJ2-3
d_call: TRBD1
v_call: TRBV5-6
cdr3_aa: ASSLVGQSTDTQY

cdr3_length: 14
j_call: TRBJ1-3
d_call: -
v_call: TRBV4-1
cdr3_aa: ASSQEGAGAGNTIY

cdr3_length: 10
j_call: TRBJ2-7
d_call: TRBD2
v_call: TRBV5-1
cdr3_aa: ASSLSGAEQY

cdr3_length: 15
j_call: TRBJ2-1
d_call: -
v_call: TRBV13
cdr3_aa: ASSLDLARGEYNEQF

cdr3_length: 13
j_call: TRBJ2-7
d_call: -
v_call: TRBV14
cdr3_aa: ASSQDMERVWEQY

cdr3_length: 11
j_call: TRBJ1-5
d_call: -
v_call: TRBV19
cdr3_aa: ASQQGGNQPQH

cdr3_length: 12
j_call: TRBJ2-1
d_call: TRBD2
v_call: TRBV25-1
cdr3_aa: ASRTAGSYNEQF

cdr3_length: 13
j_call: TRBJ2-5
d_call: -
v_call: TRBV11-2
cdr3_aa: ASSLDGRTGETQY